This is a list of T cell receptor beta chains from one sample in a study of ipilimumab plus nivolumab after autologous stem cell transplantation. TCRdb's table, derived via immunoSEQ multiplex PCR, lists solely in-frame clones and lacks some. The data show approximately 17,000 clones, over 60% seen once. The source material was PBMCs, sampled in a trial of ipilimumab plus nivolumab as post-transplant consolidation. The source is a male donor with diffuse large B-cell lymphoma. Each CDR3 is given with its conserved first and last residue. D genes are given only for firm matches. Clone size is shown for a subset of rows, as once, few, many or a class of expanded clone.

j_call v_call d_call clone_size cdr3_aa cdr3_nt
TRBJ1-2 TRBV21-1 - - CASSKEEEDRGNSGYTF TGTGCCAGCAGCAAAGAGGAAGAGGACAGGGGAAATAGTGGCTACACCTTC
TRBJ1-2 TRBV6-5 - medium-sized CASSPGRGYTF TGTGCCAGCAGTCCCGGTCGAGGCTACACCTTC
TRBJ2-1 TRBV5-1 TRBD2 once CASKGVGLAGSSSYNEQFF TGCGCCAGCAAGGGGGTTGGGCTAGCGGGATCGAGCTCCTACAATGAGCAGTTCTTC
TRBJ2-7 TRBV2 - - CASSEALSYAPYEQYF TGTGCCAGCAGTGAAGCGCTCTCCTACGCACCCTACGAGCAGTACTTC
TRBJ2-5 TRBV5-4 - - CASSHGGALPAQYF TGTGCCAGCAGCCACGGAGGGGCCCTGCCGGCCCAGTACTTC
TRBJ2-1 TRBV4-2 - - CASSQEGGYNEQFF TGTGCCAGCAGCCAAGAAGGCGGGTACAATGAGCAGTTCTTC
TRBJ2-4 TRBV30 - - CAWSVRGALDIQYF TGTGCCTGGAGTGTTCGGGGGGCGCTAGACATTCAGTACTTC
TRBJ2-7 TRBV10-3 - - CAISESGGSYEQYF TGTGCCATCAGTGAGTCAGGCGGTTCCTACGAGCAGTACTTC
TRBJ2-6 TRBV6-4 - - CASSDSGGANVLTF TGTGCCAGCAGTGACTCCGGGGGGGCCAACGTCCTGACTTTC
TRBJ2-7 TRBV9 TRBD1 - CASSVGWGLQGNEQYF TGTGCCAGCAGCGTGGGGTGGGGGTTACAGGGGAACGAGCAGTACTTC
TRBJ2-1 TRBV7-3 - once CASSPGSGGSFLDEQFF TGTGCCAGCAGCCCGGGGTCGGGCGGGTCGTTTCTCGATGAGCAGTTCTTC
TRBJ2-7 TRBV7-9 TRBD1 few CASSFAGTGNYEQYF TGTGCCAGCAGTTTCGCCGGGACAGGGAACTACGAGCAGTACTTC
TRBJ2-1 TRBV19 - few CASSTTGWGEQFF TGTGCCAGTAGTACCACAGGATGGGGGGAGCAGTTCTTC
TRBJ1-5 TRBV7-7 TRBD1 - CASSPGTGHSNQPQHF TGTGCTAGCAGCCCTGGGACAGGCCATAGCAATCAGCCCCAGCATTTT
TRBJ2-2 TRBV5-1 - - CASSPGTVNTGELFF TGCGCCAGCAGCCCCGGGACGGTGAACACCGGGGAGCTGTTTTTT
TRBJ2-3 TRBV19 TRBD2 - CASSTRLAKGADTQYF TGTGCCAGTAGTACGAGACTAGCGAAGGGTGCAGATACGCAGTATTTT
TRBJ2-7 TRBV7-9 - - CASSLTYEQYF TGTGCCAGCAGCTTAACGTACGAGCAGTACTTC
TRBJ2-1 TRBV14 - - CASSQAPGVKQFF TGTGCCAGCAGCCAGGCCCCCGGCGTCAAGCAGTTCTTC
TRBJ2-3 TRBV7-6 TRBD2 - CASSARAGSGERIDTQYF TGTGCCAGCAGCGCCAGGGCCGGAAGCGGGGAGCGGATAGATACGCAGTATTTT
TRBJ1-5 TRBV19 - few CASSIPPWGSNQPQHF TGTGCCAGTAGTATCCCCCCGTGGGGCAGCAATCAGCCCCAGCATTTT
TRBJ2-7 TRBV11-2 - few CASSSRLRSYEQYF TGTGCCAGCAGCTCCAGACTGCGCTCCTACGAGCAGTACTTC
TRBJ2-7 TRBV5-5 - - CASSPYGDEQYF TGTGCCAGCAGCCCGTACGGGGACGAGCAGTACTTC
TRBJ2-1 TRBV7-8 - - CASSPRGSYNEQFF TGTGCCAGCAGCCCGAGGGGCTCCTACAATGAGCAGTTCTTC
TRBJ1-5 TRBV7-2 - - CASSLRGFGQPQHF TGTGCCAGCAGCCTACGGGGCTTCGGTCAGCCCCAGCATTTT
TRBJ2-3 TRBV7-8 - - CASSLYPRGSSTDTQYF TGTGCCAGCAGCTTATATCCCCGGGGGTCTAGCACAGATACGCAGTATTTT
TRBJ1-1 TRBV5-1 TRBD1 few CASSLSGQGVHLTEAFF TGCGCCAGCAGCTTGAGTGGGCAGGGGGTTCATCTCACTGAAGCTTTCTTT
TRBJ2-5 TRBV18 TRBD1 - CASSPTGGEETQYF TGTGCCAGCTCGCCGACAGGGGGCGAAGAGACCCAGTACTTC
TRBJ1-1 TRBV5-1 - - CASREDVNTEAFF TGCGCCAGCAGGGAGGACGTGAACACTGAAGCTTTCTTT
TRBJ2-5 TRBV7-8 - few CASRPRPQGGETQYF TGTGCCAGCAGACCCCGGCCCCAGGGAGGAGAGACCCAGTACTTC
TRBJ2-7 TRBV14 TRBD1 - CASSPRTGDNEQYF TGTGCCAGCAGCCCCCGGACAGGGGACAACGAGCAGTACTTC
TRBJ1-1 TRBV6-1 - - CASSEVSRPEAFF TGTGCCAGCAGTGAAGTTTCTCGGCCTGAAGCTTTCTTT
TRBJ2-7 TRBV2 - - CATDGQGPYEQYF TGTGCCACCGACGGGCAGGGTCCCTACGAGCAGTACTTC
TRBJ2-7 TRBV19 TRBD1 few CATVAGTGGSYEQYF TGTGCCACCGTGGCAGGGACAGGGGGCTCCTACGAGCAGTACTTC
TRBJ2-7 TRBV11-2 TRBD2 - CASSLSSGRASEQYF TGTGCCAGCAGCTTAAGTAGCGGGAGGGCCAGCGAGCAGTACTTC
TRBJ2-5 TRBV7-2 - few CASSLLAKETQYF TGTGCCAGCAGCTTACTAGCTAAAGAGACCCAGTACTTC
TRBJ2-1 TRBV14 - - CASSRGVFIGGVNEQFF TGTGCCAGCAGCCGCGGTGTGTTTATTGGGGGTGTTAATGAGCAGTTCTTC
TRBJ2-2 TRBV5-1 - - CASSPGASGNTGELFF TGCGCCAGCAGCCCGGGGGCTAGCGGGAACACCGGGGAGCTGTTTTTT
TRBJ2-2 TRBV5-1 TRBD1 few CASTYRGDTGELFF TGCGCCAGCACCTACAGGGGGGACACCGGGGAGCTGTTTTTT
TRBJ2-1 TRBV20-1 - - CSARGWDEQFF TGCAGTGCTCGGGGGTGGGATGAGCAGTTCTTC
TRBJ2-5 TRBV19 TRBD2 - CASSSPGKAGGGETQYF TGTGCCAGTAGTTCCCCGGGTAAGGCGGGAGGAGGCGAGACCCAGTACTTC
TRBJ2-7 TRBV27 TRBD1 few CASSPGQIYEQYF TGTGCCAGCAGTCCGGGACAGATCTACGAGCAGTACTTC
TRBJ2-7 TRBV7-8 - - CASSPSPTSVSSYEQYF TGTGCCAGCAGCCCCTCCCCCACCTCAGTGAGCTCCTACGAGCAGTACTTC
TRBJ2-1 TRBV9 TRBD2 once CASQAGVYNEQFF TGTGCCAGCCAAGCGGGGGTCTACAATGAGCAGTTCTTC